A single sample gave rise to the 19 T cell receptor beta chains below, sequenced in a study of cytomegalovirus exposure and HLA in healthy donors. The PCR employed 60 Vbeta primers together with 13 Jbeta primers. Assay: immunoSEQ multiplex PCR; the TCRdb copy retains only in-frame clones and omits some. This sample's clone table lists under 90,000 clones. The sample taken for sequencing was PBMCs. The receptors derive from a female donor in good health and CMV-seropositive.

In nucleotides, the CDR3 is TGTGCCAGCAGCCCATTATCGGCGGGATCCTATGGCTACACCTTC. Its protein product is CASSPLSAGSYGYTF. The J gene is TRBJ1-2, the V gene TRBV7-2; D unclear. The CDR3 has 15 residues. V lost 5 bases and J 4 bases, leaving 17 bases between the germline ends. Per germline, CDR1 SGHTA and CDR2 FQGNSA.

The chain is built from TRBV6-1 and TRBJ1-1, with D uncertain. The CDR3 sequence is 13 residues long. Trimming took off 6 bases at V and 1 base at J, with 9 bases between the two ends. CDR1 and CDR2 from the germline V gene are MNHNS and SASEGT. The CDR3 DNA follows: TGTGCCAGCAGGTCTCGGTGGAACACTGAAGCTTTCTTT. Protein: CASRSRWNTEAFF.

The V and J genes are TRBV19 and TRBJ2-3; 7 bases are shared with TRBD1. With 6 bases clipped from V and 0 bases from J, the junction kept 3 bases outside the gene matches. The CDR3 runs to 14 residues. Germline V gives CDR1 LNHDA, CDR2 SQIVND (reference sequence). Here the CDR3 reads CASSETGSTDTQYF. In DNA, the CDR3 is TGTGCCAGTAGCGAGACAGGGAGCACAGATACGCAGTATTTT.

The chain has TRBV5-8 and TRBJ2-3; maybe TRBD1 (6 bases). Germline V lookup: CDR1 SGHTS, CDR2 YDEGEE. V was pared by 4 bases and J by 3 bases, with 21 bases between. The CDR3 covers 17 residues. The CDR3 DNA is TGTGCCAGCAGCCTCGTTCTGGGGGCGGCGATTACAGATACGCAGTATTTT. Translated: CASSLVLGAAITDTQYF.

The chain is built from TRBV2 and TRBJ2-3; possibly TRBD1 for D (6 bases). V shed 4 bases and J shed 4 bases, with 15 bases lying between them. Germline assignment: CDR1 SNHLY and CDR2 FYNNEI. The CDR3 runs 15 residues. CDR3 DNA: TGTGCCAGCAGTGGACGACAGGCGGTGGCAGATACGCAGTATTTT. Protein product: CASSGRQAVADTQYF. Using reference TRBV2 and TRBJ2-3 for the parts outside the CDR3, the full variable domain is EPEVTQTPSHQVTQMGQEVILRCVPISNHLYFYWYRQILGQKVEFLVSFYNNEISEKSEIFDDQFSVERPDGSNFTLKIRSTKLEDSAMYFCASSGRQAVADTQYFGPGTRLTVL.

V usage is TRBV7-9 and J usage is TRBJ1-5; TRBD1 is a possible D gene (5 bases). V was pared by 7 bases and J by 8 bases, with 12 bases between. The CDR3 has 12 residues. Looked up from germline, CDR1 is SEHNR and CDR2 is FQNEAQ (reference sequence). As DNA, the CDR3 is TGTGCCAGCACCCGGGGGGGGGAGCCCCAGCATTTT. Protein product: CASTRGGEPQHF.

The V call is TRBV5-6, the J call TRBJ1-2; 9 nucleotides agree with TRBD1. Trimming took 0 bases from V and 6 from J; bases not matched to a gene: 6. CDR1 is SGHDT, CDR2 YYEEEE, per germline. The CDR3 has 15 residues. CDR3 DNA: TGTGCCAGCAGCTTGGTTGGCGGGACAGGGAATGGCTACACCTTC. It yields the protein CASSLVGGTGNGYTF.

The rearrangement links TRBV11-2 to TRBJ2-3; 7 bases are a match to TRBD2. J was trimmed by 0 bases and V by 1 base; bases with no gene match: 1. There are 15 residues in the CDR3. Germline V gene sequence: CDR1 SGHAT, CDR2 FQNNGV. CDR3 amino acids: CASSLVRGSTDTQYF. CDR3 in DNA: TGTGCCAGCAGCTTAGTGCGGGGGAGCACAGATACGCAGTATTTT.

This CDR3 is CASSPSGTGELFF. Here the CDR3 DNA reads TGCGCCAGCAGCCCGTCGGGAACCGGGGAGCTGTTTTTT. The V call is TRBV5-1, the J call TRBJ2-2; weak D call: TRBD2 (5 bases). The CDR3 has 13 residues. CDR1 is SGHRS and CDR2 is YFSETQ in the germline V gene. The V end was cut by 4 bases, the J end by 5 bases, with 9 bases between.

The gene calls are TRBV6-1 and TRBJ1-6; D unclear. Trimming cost V 5 bases and J 8 bases, with 7 bases left between them. The germline CDR1 and CDR2 sequences are MNHNS and SASEGT. CDR3 size: 12 residues. CDR3 loop: CASSIIDSPLHF. As DNA, the CDR3 is TGTGCCAGCAGTATAATTGATTCACCCCTCCACTTT.

CDR3 loop: CASSPRTGGRSGEQYF. The CDR3 DNA reads TGTGCCAGCAGCCCCCGGACAGGGGGTCGTTCTGGGGAGCAGTACTTC. The V call is TRBV7-9, the J call TRBJ2-7; the match to TRBD1 covers 10 bases. CDR1 is SEHNR and CDR2 is FQNEAQ in the germline V gene (reference sequence). J was trimmed by 7 bases and V by 5 bases; bases with no gene match: 14. The CDR3 is 16 residues long.

The V call is TRBV6-5, the J call TRBJ2-5; 7 bases map to TRBD1. This CDR3 contains 15 residues. Germline V gene data show CDR1 as MNHEY and CDR2 as SVGAGI. V gave up 3 bases and J gave up 5 bases; unmatched junction bases: 9. CDR3 loop: CASSYLGGGLETQYF. The CDR3 nucleotides are TGTGCCAGCAGTTATTTAGGGGGCGGATTGGAGACCCAGTACTTC.

The rearrangement links TRBV4-3 to TRBJ1-2; possible D gene TRBD1, 6 bases. The CDR3 is made up of 15 amino acids. Germline V gene data show CDR1 as LGHNA and CDR2 as YSLEER. The V and J ends lost 4 bases and 0 bases respectively, with 12 bases between them. CDR3 region: CASSRNRDSNYGYTF. The CDR3 nucleotides are TGCGCCAGCAGCCGAAACAGGGATTCTAACTATGGCTACACCTTC.

The chain couples TRBV4-1 to TRBJ2-5; D is possibly TRBD2 (5 bases). Trimming removed 0 bases at V and 4 bases at J, with 12 bases between. Germline CDR1 MGHRA, CDR2 YSYEKL. The length of the CDR3 is 15 residues. The CDR3 nucleotides are TGCGCCAGCAGCCAAGAGGCGGCGGGCCCAGAGACCCAGTACTTC. Translated, it gives CASSQEAAGPETQYF.

The rearrangement joins TRBV6-1 to TRBJ1-1, with 9 bases fitting TRBD1. CDR1 and CDR2 from the germline V gene are MNHNS and SASEGT. J lost 4 bases, V lost 7 bases, and 4 bases had no gene match. This CDR3 comprises 13 residues. The CDR3 nucleotides are TGTGCCAGCAATAGACAGGGGGGCACTGAAGCTTTCTTT. Its translation is CASNRQGGTEAFF.

The J gene is TRBJ2-1, the V gene TRBV30; tentative D call: TRBD1 (6 bases). Trimming stripped 1 base from V and 2 bases from J, with 9 bases between. CDR1 and CDR2 from the germline V gene are GTSNPN and SVGIG (reference sequence). The CDR3 has 14 residues. The CDR3 protein is CAWSEGVPYNEQFF. The CDR3 DNA sequence: TGTGCCTGGAGTGAGGGGGTCCCCTACAATGAGCAGTTCTTC.

The chain couples TRBV5-1 to TRBJ2-2, with TRBD2 identical over 10 bases. Germline CDR1 SGHRS, CDR2 YFSETQ. V was clipped by 1 base and J by 1 base; unmatched bases: 4. The CDR3 is 17 residues long. CDR3 sequence: CASSLRSSGGNTGELFF. CDR3 nucleotide sequence: TGCGCCAGCAGCTTGAGGTCTAGCGGGGGGAACACCGGGGAGCTGTTTTTT.

The V and J genes are TRBV28 and TRBJ2-1; 8 bases line up with TRBD2. The CDR3 has 14 residues. The J segment lost 5 bases and the V segment lost 6 bases, leaving 6 bases of the junction unmatched. CDR1 and CDR2 from the germline V gene are MDHEN and SYDVKM. CDR3 nucleotides: TGTGCCAGCAGGACGGGACTAGTAGACAATGAGCAGTTCTTC. It is translated as CASRTGLVDNEQFF.

This chain joins TRBV5-4 and TRBJ2-1; the match to TRBD2 covers 10 bases. The germline V gene has CDR1 SGHNT and CDR2 YYREEE (reference sequence). The CDR3 spans 15 residues. V trimming: 4 bases; J trimming: 6 bases; junction bases outside the gene matches: 7. The CDR3 sequence is CASSLTSGTVNEQFF. The CDR3 nucleotides are TGTGCCAGCAGCCTTACTAGCGGGACTGTCAATGAGCAGTTCTTC.